This entry lists 3 T cell receptor beta chains sequenced from one sample in a study of T cells after somatic rescue of genetic block. Sequencing used immunoSEQ multiplex PCR; TCRdb keeps in-frame clones, though not all of them. The sample includes approximately 100,000 clones, over 80% seen only once; the top ten take 1.5% to 2%. The source material was peripheral blood mononuclear cells (PBMCs). The receptors derive from a woman under 30.

The rearrangement joins TRBV10-3 to TRBJ2-1; TRBD2 matches 8 bases. Germline CDR1 ENHRY, CDR2 SYGVKD. The CDR3 length is 11 residues. J was trimmed by 8 bases and V by 10 bases; bases with no gene match: 4. The CDR3 spells CATGTSHEQFF. In DNA form, the CDR3 reads TGTGCCACCGGGACTAGTCATGAGCAGTTCTTC.

The rearrangement joins TRBV27 to TRBJ2-3; D may be TRBD2 (5 bases). CDR1 and CDR2 (germline): MNHEY, SMNVEV (reference sequence). The CDR3 is 14 residues long. Trimming cost V 5 bases and J 3 bases, with 12 bases left between them. The CDR3, as DNA: TGTGCCAGCAGTAAAGCGGTGGGGACAGATACGCAGTATTTT. Translating it yields CASSKAVGTDTQYF.

For this clone: Additional DNA sequences in this sample encode the identical CDR3. The CDR3 loop is CASSLGTYEQYF. In DNA form, the CDR3 reads TGTGCCAGCAGCTTGGGGACCTACGAGCAGTACTTC. The chain has TRBV5-6 and TRBJ2-7; D is undetermined. V was clipped by 0 bases and J by 2 bases, with 3 bases between them. The CDR3 is made up of 12 amino acids. The germline gives CDR1 SGHDT, CDR2 YYEEEE.